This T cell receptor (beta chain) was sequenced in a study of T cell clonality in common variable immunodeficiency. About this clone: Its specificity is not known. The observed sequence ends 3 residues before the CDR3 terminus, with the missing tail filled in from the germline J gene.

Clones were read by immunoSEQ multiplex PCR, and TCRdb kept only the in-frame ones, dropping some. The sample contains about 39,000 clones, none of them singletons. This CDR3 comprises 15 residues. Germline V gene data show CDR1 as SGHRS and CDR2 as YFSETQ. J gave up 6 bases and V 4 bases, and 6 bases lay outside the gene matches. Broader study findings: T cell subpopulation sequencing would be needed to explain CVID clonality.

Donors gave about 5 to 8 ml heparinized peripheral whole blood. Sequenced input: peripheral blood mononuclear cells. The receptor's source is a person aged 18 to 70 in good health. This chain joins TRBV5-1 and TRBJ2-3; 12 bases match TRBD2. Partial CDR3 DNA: TGCGCCAGCAGCCCTAGGACTAGCGGGACCGATACG. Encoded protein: CASSPRTSGTDT. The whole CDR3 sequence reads CASSPRTSGTDTQYF.